This T cell receptor (beta chain) was observed in a study of blood T cell repertoires in COVID-19. Study-wide context: Researchers got acute and convalescent COVID-19 samples from the United States, Italy and Spain. Nucleic acid was either cDNA or gDNA, and it came from T cells, B-cell-depleted T cells, or PBMCs.

J lost 0 bases, V lost 0 bases, and 7 bases had no gene match. Germline V gives CDR1 SGHDN, CDR2 FVKESK. CDR3 size: 19 residues. Original handling: Quantification of nucleated cells was approximated via reference gene primer amplification. Measured with immunoSEQ multiplex PCR; TCRdb has only the in-frame clones, and not every one. The V and J calls and the clone size are those of that table, but D and trimming were determined from the DNA. The data contain 140,000 to 150,000 clones, roughly 81% of them singletons. The sequencing input was peripheral blood. The source is a human donor with acute or convalescent COVID-19. The donor label of this sample is uncertain. The rearrangement links TRBV14 to TRBJ2-6; TRBD1 matches 8 bases. CDR3: CASSQEQGTGSSGANVLTF. CDR3 coding DNA: TGTGCCAGCAGCCAAGAACAAGGGACAGGCTCCTCTGGGGCCAACGTCCTGACTTTC.